Shown below are 11 T cell receptor beta chains from a single sample sequenced in a study of cytomegalovirus exposure and HLA in healthy donors. The repertoire was sequenced with immunoSEQ multiplex PCR; TCRdb's copy has only in-frame clones and lacks some. The sample has roughly 250,000 clones, 90% seen once. The sequenced sample consisted of PBMCs. All receptors come from a woman aged 18-29 years in good health and CMV-seronegative.

This clone was observed a few times. The chain employs TRBV2 and TRBJ1-6, with TRBD1 matching 7 bases. V dropped 4 bases and J dropped 6; count of bases not matched to a gene: 3. Germline-derived CDR1 and CDR2 are SNHLY and FYNNEI. CDR3 length: 14 residues. The CDR3 bases are TGTGCCAGCAGTGCTGGGACAGTTAATTCACCCCTCCACTTT. Its protein is CASSAGTVNSPLHF. Looking up the rest from reference TRBV2 and TRBJ1-6 gives the full variable domain: EPEVTQTPSHQVTQMGQEVILRCVPISNHLYFYWYRQILGQKVEFLVSFYNNEISEKSEIFDDQFSVERPDGSNFTLKIRSTKLEDSAMYFCASSAGTVNSPLHFGNGTRLTVT.

The gene calls are TRBV23-1 and TRBJ1-5; TRBD1 matches at 7 bases. TRBV23-1 is placed among ORFs of uncertain function. V shed 0 bases and J 6 bases; nucleotides not matched to a gene: 8. This CDR3 is 16 amino acids long. The DNA for the CDR3 is TGCGCCAGCAGTCAATCGTTTCAGGGGGGAGGTCAGCCCCAGCATTTT. Amino acid sequence: CASSQSFQGGGQPQHF.

The V gene is TRBV28, the J gene TRBJ1-3; D uncertain. This CDR3 region has 14 residues. The germline gives CDR1 MDHEN, CDR2 SYDVKM. With 5 bases removed from V and 4 bases from J, the gap between germline ends came to 12 bases. CDR3 loop: CASSVPGAGNTIYF. The CDR3 DNA is TGTGCCAGCAGTGTCCCAGGCGCCGGAAACACCATATATTTT.

The rearrangement links TRBV29-1 to TRBJ2-7; 7 nucleotides agree with TRBD2. The junction had 10 bases not matched to a gene; V was cut back by 6 bases and J by 2 bases. Germline V CDR1 and CDR2: SQVTM, ANQGSEA. The CDR3 runs to 14 residues. This chain's CDR3 is CSVVPGLHTYEQYF. As DNA, the CDR3 is TGCAGCGTGGTACCGGGACTACATACCTACGAGCAGTACTTC.

The J gene is TRBJ2-5, the V gene TRBV6-1; possible D gene TRBD1, 5 bases. Trimming took 0 bases from V and 7 from J, leaving 15 bases between them. CDR1 MNHNS and CDR2 SASEGT come from the germline V gene. The CDR3 totals 15 residues. In nucleotides, the CDR3 is TGTGCCAGCAGTGAAGCGCAGGGTGCGATCGGGACCCAGTACTTC. It is translated as CASSEAQGAIGTQYF.

The chain joins TRBV28 to TRBJ1-1; the D is unclear. V shed 2 bases and J shed 0 bases, with 10 bases lying between them. This CDR3 is 15 amino acids long. From germline, CDR1 is MDHEN and CDR2 SYDVKM. This chain's CDR3 is CASSLGRGMNTEAFF. DNA for the CDR3: TGTGCCAGCAGTTTAGGCCGCGGTATGAACACTGAAGCTTTCTTT. The whole variable domain, remainder taken from reference TRBV28 and TRBJ1-1, is DVKVTQSSRYLVKRTGEKVFLECVQDMDHENMFWYRQDPGLGLRLIYFSYDVKMKEKGDIPEGYSVSREKKERFSLILESASTNQTSMYLCASSLGRGMNTEAFFGQGTRLTVV.

This clone was recorded once. The V gene is TRBV7-9, the J gene TRBJ2-1; 7 nucleotides agree with TRBD2. CDR3 size: 11 residues. J was trimmed by 10 bases and V by 8 bases; bases with no gene match: 5. Germline lookup yields CDR1 SEHNR and CDR2 FQNEAQ (reference sequence). The CDR3 spells CASQLAREQFF. The CDR3 DNA sequence: TGTGCCAGCCAACTAGCGAGAGAGCAGTTCTTC.

The chain is built from TRBV29-1 and TRBJ2-7; tentative D call: TRBD1 (5 bases). Trimming cost V 1 base and J 0 bases, with 13 bases left between them. This CDR3 comprises 15 residues. From germline, CDR1 is SQVTM and CDR2 ANQGSEA. The CDR3 here is CSVEVFWGSSYEQYF. The CDR3 nucleotides are TGCAGCGTTGAAGTGTTCTGGGGCAGCTCCTACGAGCAGTACTTC.

The V and J genes are TRBV27 and TRBJ2-1; tentative D call: TRBD2 (6 bases). This CDR3 comprises 16 residues. Germline values: CDR1 MNHEY, CDR2 SMNVEV (reference sequence). With 5 bases removed from V and 1 base from J, the gap between germline ends came to 15 bases. CDR3: CASSLLGGRSYNEQFF. In nucleotides, the CDR3 is TGTGCCAGCAGTCTCTTGGGGGGTAGGTCCTACAATGAGCAGTTCTTC.

J is TRBJ2-2 and V is TRBV5-1; tentative D call: TRBD1 (5 bases). V was cut by 1 base and J by 0 bases, with 7 bases left in between. The CDR3 contains 15 residues. The V gene's germline CDR1 is SGHRS and CDR2 YFSETQ. The CDR3 sequence is CASSLSRANTGELFF. CDR3 bases: TGCGCCAGCAGCTTGTCCAGGGCGAACACCGGGGAGCTGTTTTTT.

The chain recombines TRBV11-2 with TRBJ2-7; 8 positions agree with TRBD1. This CDR3 spans 14 amino acids. The germline CDR1 and CDR2 sequences are SGHAT and FQNNGV. V dropped 2 bases and J dropped 4; count of bases not matched to a gene: 4. For the CDR3, the DNA is TGTGCCAGCAGCTTAACCAGGGGGCTTTACGAGCAGTACTTC. Amino acid sequence: CASSLTRGLYEQYF.